This T cell receptor (beta chain) was captured by sequencing in a study of blood T cell repertoires in COVID-19. Study-wide background: Specimens from acute and convalescent COVID-19 originated in the United States, Italy and Spain. PBMCs, B-cell-depleted T cells, or T cells provided the cDNA or gDNA that made up the material.

In the study's own analysis: Nucleated cell number was recorded as an estimate derived from reference gene primer amplification. TCRdb's copy holds only in-frame clones and misses some; the assay was immunoSEQ multiplex PCR. D and trimming were read from the DNA, whereas the V and J calls and clone size are those reported in that table. Of a few hundred thousand clones listed, approximately 90% were seen once; the top ten hold around 0.91%. The CDR3 spans 14 residues. Trimming cost V 10 bases and J 5 bases; bases outside gene matches: 9. The germline CDR1 and CDR2 sequences are MNHEY and SVGAGI. This receptor was identified in a woman aged 40-49 years who had recovered from COVID-19. The specimen sequenced was peripheral blood. This chain joins TRBV6-5 and TRBJ2-1; TRBD2 matches at 9 bases. The CDR3 is CAIGSSGDHNEQFF. For the CDR3, the DNA is TGTGCCATAGGGTCTAGCGGGGACCACAATGAGCAGTTCTTC.